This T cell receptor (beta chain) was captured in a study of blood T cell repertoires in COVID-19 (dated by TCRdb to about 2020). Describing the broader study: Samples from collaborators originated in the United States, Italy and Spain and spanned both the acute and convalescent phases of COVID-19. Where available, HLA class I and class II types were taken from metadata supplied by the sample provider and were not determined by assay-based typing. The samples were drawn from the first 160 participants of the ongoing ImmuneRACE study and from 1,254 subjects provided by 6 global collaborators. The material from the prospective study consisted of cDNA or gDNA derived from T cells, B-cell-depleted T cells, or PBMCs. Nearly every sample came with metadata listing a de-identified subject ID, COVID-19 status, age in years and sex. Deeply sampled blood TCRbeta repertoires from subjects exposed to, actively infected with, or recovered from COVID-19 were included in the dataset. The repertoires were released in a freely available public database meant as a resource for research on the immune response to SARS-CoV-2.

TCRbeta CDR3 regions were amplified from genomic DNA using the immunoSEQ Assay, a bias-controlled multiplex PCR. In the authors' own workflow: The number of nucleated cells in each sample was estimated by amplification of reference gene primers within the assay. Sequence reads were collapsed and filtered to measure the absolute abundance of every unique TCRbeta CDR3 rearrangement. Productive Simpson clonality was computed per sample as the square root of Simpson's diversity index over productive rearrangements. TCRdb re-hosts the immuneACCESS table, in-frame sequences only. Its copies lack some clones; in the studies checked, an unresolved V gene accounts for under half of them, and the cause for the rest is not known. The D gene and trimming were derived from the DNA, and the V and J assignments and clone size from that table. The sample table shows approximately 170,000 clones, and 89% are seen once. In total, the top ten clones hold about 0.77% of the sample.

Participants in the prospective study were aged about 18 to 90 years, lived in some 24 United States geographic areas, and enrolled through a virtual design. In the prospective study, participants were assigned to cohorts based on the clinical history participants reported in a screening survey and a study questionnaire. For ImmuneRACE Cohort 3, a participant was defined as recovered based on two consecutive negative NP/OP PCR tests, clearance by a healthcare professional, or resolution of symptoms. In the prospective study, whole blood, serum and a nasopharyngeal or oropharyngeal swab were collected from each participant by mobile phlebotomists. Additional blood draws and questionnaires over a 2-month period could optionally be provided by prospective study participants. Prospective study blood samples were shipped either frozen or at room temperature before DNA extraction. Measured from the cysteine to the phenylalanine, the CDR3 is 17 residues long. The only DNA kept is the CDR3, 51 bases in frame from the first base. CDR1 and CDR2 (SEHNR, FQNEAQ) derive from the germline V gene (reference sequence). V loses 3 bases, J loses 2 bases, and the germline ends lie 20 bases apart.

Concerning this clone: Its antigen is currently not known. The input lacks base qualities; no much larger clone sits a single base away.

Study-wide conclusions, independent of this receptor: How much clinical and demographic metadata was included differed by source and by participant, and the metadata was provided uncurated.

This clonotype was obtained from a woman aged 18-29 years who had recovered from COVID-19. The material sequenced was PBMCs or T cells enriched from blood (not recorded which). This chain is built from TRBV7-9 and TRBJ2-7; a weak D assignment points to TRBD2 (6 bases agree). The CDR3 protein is CASSFTAPGLPTYEQYF. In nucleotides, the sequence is TGTGCCAGCAGCTTCACAGCCCCGGGACTTCCAACCTACGAGCAGTACTTC. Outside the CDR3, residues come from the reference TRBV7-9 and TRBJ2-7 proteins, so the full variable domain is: DTGVSQNPRHKITKRGQNVTFRCDPISEHNRLYWYRQTLGQGPEFLTYFQNEAQLEKSRLLSDRFSAERPKGSFSTLEIQRTEQGDSAMYLCASSFTAPGLPTYEQYFGPGTRLTVT.